Each of the 29 T cell receptor beta chains below was sequenced from the same sample in a study of T cell repertoires in cytomegalovirus infection. TCRdb ran MiXCR on the reads and lists one entry per CDR3 protein. The sample shows some 920,000 distinct CDR3 sequences, 31% of them seen only once. Their cognate antigens are unknown. The sequences come from cultured CD8+ T cells from PBMCs, collected from culture after CMV antigen stimulation. The receptors were gathered from a human donor in good health (CMV status not recorded). Some clones in this sample may be carry-over from other donors' samples.

V usage is TRBV7-3 and J usage is TRBJ2-5; D possibly corresponds to TRBD1 (5 bases). With 1 base removed from V and 5 bases from J, the gap between germline ends came to 14 bases. The CDR3 extends over 15 amino acids. Per the germline V gene, CDR1 is SGHTA and CDR2 is FQGTGA. The CDR3 DNA reads TGTGCCAGCAGCTTAAGTGGGGCCCCTCGGGAGACCCAGTACTTC. Amino acid sequence: CASSLSGAPRETQYF.

V and J are TRBV12-3 or TRBV12-4 and TRBJ1-3, with TRBD1 matching over 12 bases. The CDR3 is made up of 14 amino acids. The trim removed 11 bases at V and 4 bases at J, leaving 6 bases unmatched. CDR3 coding DNA: TGTGCCTCACCGGGACAGGGGGCAGGAAACACCATATATTTT. This codes for CASPGQGAGNTIYF.

This clonotype was found a few times. The chain couples TRBV2 to TRBJ1-5, with TRBD1 as a possible D gene (6 bases). From germline, CDR1 is SNHLY and CDR2 FYNNEI. The CDR3 length is 14 residues. The V end lost 1 base, the J end lost 11 bases, and 15 bases lay between the germline ends. Written as DNA, the CDR3 is TGTGCCAGCAGTGAAGGAGGAACGAGGGGGACCCAGCATTTT. Translated, it gives CASSEGGTRGTQHF.

The chain is built from TRBV4-3 and TRBJ2-3; D is ambiguous. The germline CDR1 and CDR2 sequences are LGHNA and YSLEER. V was clipped by 3 bases and J by 2 bases, with 9 bases between them. This CDR3 is built from 14 residues. The CDR3 coding sequence is TGCGCCAGCAGCCAGATAGTGGTCACAGATACGCAGTATTTT. It specifies CASSQIVVTDTQYF.

This clonotype was detected a few times. J is TRBJ2-5 and V is TRBV6-5, with 9 positions matching TRBD2. Germline lookup yields CDR1 MNHEY and CDR2 SVGAGI. Unmatched junction bases numbered 5, after V lost 5 bases and J lost 4 bases. The CDR3 has 14 amino acids. CDR3 residues: CASSRGGAGETQYF. In nucleotides, the CDR3 is TGTGCCAGCAGTCGCGGGGGGGCCGGAGAGACCCAGTACTTC.

This clonotype was recorded at least ten times. This rearrangement joins TRBV7-8 to TRBJ2-1; 10 bases are a match to TRBD2. CDR1 and CDR2 (germline): SGHVS, FQNEAQ. J was trimmed by 5 bases and V by 5 bases; bases with no gene match: 12. The CDR3 covers 17 residues. The CDR3 DNA reads as TGTGCCAGCAGCCCTTACCCTAGCGGGGGCCGTAACAATGAGCAGTTCTTC. This sequence encodes CASSPYPSGGRNNEQFF.

As concerns this clonotype: Given a much more abundant clone one base away, this may be a read error. The chain uses TRBV6-2 or TRBV6-3 and TRBJ2-1; 8 bases line up with TRBD1. The CDR3 is 16 amino acids. Trimming cost V 5 bases and J 7 bases; bases outside gene matches: 13. Germline lookup yields CDR1 MNHEY and CDR2 SVGEGT. CDR3 loop: CASSPMIRGHVNEQFF. The CDR3 DNA follows: TGTGCCAGCAGTCCCATGATCAGGGGGCACGTAAATGAGCAGTTCTTC.

This chain links TRBV4-1 with TRBJ2-4, with D uncertain. V was trimmed by 0 bases and J by 3 bases, leaving 12 bases between them. The length of the CDR3 is 16 residues. Germline V gene sequence: CDR1 MGHRA, CDR2 YSYEKL. DNA of the CDR3: TGCGCCAGCAGCCAAGAATTCGCAGGTCACAAAAACATTCAGTACTTC. Protein: CASSQEFAGHKNIQYF.

This chain joins TRBV6-5 and TRBJ2-5, with D perhaps TRBD2 (6 bases). The CDR3 length is 14 residues. Germline V CDR1 and CDR2: MNHEY, SVGAGI. Trimming took off 0 bases at V and 5 bases at J, with 10 bases between the two ends. The CDR3 nucleotides are TGTGCCAGCAGTTACTCCGCGGGGTTGGAGACCCAGTACTTC. Translated: CASSYSAGLETQYF.

This clonotype occurred a few times. V and J are TRBV27 and TRBJ2-3; 10 bases map to TRBD2. From germline, CDR1 is MNHEY and CDR2 SMNVEV (reference sequence). Trimming at V came to 4 bases and at J to 10 bases, leaving 14 bases not matched to a gene. This CDR3 has 16 residues. CDR3 sequence (DNA): TGTGCCAGCAGTTCTCGGGCCAGCGGGGGGGCCGGCGCGCAGTATTTT. Translated: CASSSRASGGAGAQYF.

The genes are TRBV15 and TRBJ1-4; D uncertain. This CDR3 has 16 amino acids. Trimming cost V 0 bases and J 0 bases, with 8 bases left between them. Germline CDR1 and CDR2: LNHNV and YYDKDF (reference sequence). CDR3 loop: CATSRELGATNEKLFF. DNA of the CDR3: TGTGCCACCAGCAGAGAACTTGGCGCAACTAATGAAAAACTGTTTTTT.

As concerns this clonotype: This could be a read error, since a much larger clone is one nucleotide away. V and J are TRBV7-2 and TRBJ2-5, with 13 bases fitting TRBD2. This CDR3 is 16 amino acids long. CDR1 and CDR2 from the germline V gene are SGHTA and FQGNSA. V shed 5 bases, J shed 10 bases, and the junction held 13 bases outside the gene matches. CDR3 nucleotides: TGTGCCAGCAGCCTGACTAGCGGGGGGCTGGGGGATGTCCAGTACTTC. Protein product: CASSLTSGGLGDVQYF. Looking up the rest from reference TRBV7-2 and TRBJ2-5 gives the full variable domain: GAGVSQSPSNKVTEKGKDVELRCDPISGHTALYWYRQSLGQGLEFLIYFQGNSAPDKSGLPSDRFSAERTGGSVSTLTIQRTQQEDSAVYLCASSLTSGGLGDVQYFGPGTRLLVL.

The sample holds a few counts of this clonotype. The chain recombines TRBV4-3 with TRBJ2-2; no definite D call. CDR1 is LGHNA, CDR2 YSLEER, per germline. The CDR3 runs 12 residues. Between the trimmed V and J ends, which lost 0 bases and 7 bases, there was a span of 3 bases. As DNA, the CDR3 is TGCGCCAGCAGCCAAGACTTCGGGGAGCTGTTTTTT. Translated, it gives CASSQDFGELFF.

To note about this clonotype: A much larger clone lies a single base off, so this may be a read error. The chain carries TRBV7-3 and TRBJ1-5, with D possibly TRBD1 on 5 matching bases. CDR1 is SGHTA and CDR2 is FQGTGA in the germline V gene. The CDR3 has 14 amino acids. Written as DNA, the CDR3 is TGTGCCAGCAGCTTATTCGACAGAAATCAGTCCCAGCATTTT. Protein sequence: CASSLFDRNQSQHF.

The chain joins TRBV25-1 to TRBJ2-5, with 8 bases identical to TRBD1. The CDR3 loop spans 15 amino acids. After removal of 3 bases from V and 4 bases from J, the junction contained 7 bases not matched to a gene. Germline assignment: CDR1 MGHDK and CDR2 SYGVNS. The CDR3 here is CASSEQGANGETQYF. The CDR3 DNA reads TGTGCCAGCAGTGAGCAGGGGGCGAATGGAGAGACCCAGTACTTC. Filled out from reference TRBV25-1 and TRBJ2-5, the complete variable domain reads EADIYQTPRYLVIGTGKKITLECSQTMGHDKMYWYQQDPGMELHLIHYSYGVNSTEKGDLSSESTVSRIRTEHFPLTLESARPSHTSQYLCASSEQGANGETQYFGPGTRLLVL.

This clonotype was counted many times. This chain links TRBV7-2 with TRBJ2-5; D is perhaps TRBD1 (6 bases). The CDR3 sequence is 16 residues long. Germline V gene data show CDR1 as SGHTA and CDR2 as FQGNSA. Between the trimmed V and J ends, which lost 5 bases and 2 bases, there was a span of 18 bases. CDR3 bases: TGTGCCAGCAGCCAATTGCAGGGGCCTGGACAAGAGACCCAGTACTTC. The encoded protein is CASSQLQGPGQETQYF.

A few counts support this clonotype. This sequence joins TRBV27 and TRBJ1-4, with D maybe TRBD1 (6 bases). Germline lookup yields CDR1 MNHEY and CDR2 SMNVEV (reference sequence). This CDR3 is built from 14 residues. The ends were cut back, 1 base at V and 12 bases at J, with 15 bases in the middle. DNA for the CDR3: TGTGCCAGCAGTTTATTTGCGGGGGCGGAGGAACTGTTTTTT. It encodes CASSLFAGAEELFF.

The chain combines TRBV9 with TRBJ1-1; no clear D. Trimming removed 0 bases at V and 1 base at J, with 13 bases between. Germline-derived CDR1 and CDR2 are SGDLS and YYNGEE. The CDR3 sequence is 16 residues long. CDR3 loop: CASSVEGLRANTEAFF. The CDR3, as DNA: TGTGCCAGCAGCGTAGAGGGTTTGAGGGCGAACACTGAAGCTTTCTTT.

The gene calls are TRBV5-5 and TRBJ2-2, with D tentatively TRBD1 or TRBD2 (5 bases each). Trimming cost V 1 base and J 0 bases, with 16 bases left between them. The CDR3 spans 18 residues. Germline lookup yields CDR1 SGHKS and CDR2 YYEKEE (reference sequence). CDR3 sequence (DNA): TGTGCCAGCAGCTTGTATAGCAGGGCGAGGGCGAACACCGGGGAGCTGTTTTTT. Amino acids: CASSLYSRARANTGELFF.

The chain is built from TRBV6-5 and TRBJ2-1; TRBD2 agrees at 11 bases. CDR3 size: 17 residues. Per the germline V gene, CDR1 is MNHEY and CDR2 is SVGAGI. Trimming removed 2 bases from V and 4 bases from J; junction bases left unmatched: 7. The CDR3 DNA reads as TGTGCCAGCAGTTACGGGCTAGCGGGGGGAAAATACAATGAGCAGTTCTTC. The encoded protein is CASSYGLAGGKYNEQFF.

This clonotype was observed a few times. V usage is TRBV12-3 or TRBV12-4 and J usage is TRBJ2-2, with D perhaps TRBD1 (5 bases). Trimming took 10 bases from V and 7 from J, leaving 16 bases between them. This CDR3 contains 13 residues. The CDR3 region has the DNA TGTGCCACCATGGACACCCAAGGCGGGGAGCTGTTTTTT. This codes for CATMDTQGGELFF.

The V and J genes are TRBV2 and TRBJ2-5, with a weak D call TRBD2 (6 bases). The germline CDR1 and CDR2 sequences are SNHLY and FYNNEI. V was shortened by 7 bases and J by 7 bases, with 13 bases between the two germline ends. This CDR3 comprises 12 residues. CDR3 sequence: CASMEGVRTQYF. The CDR3 DNA is TGTGCCAGCATGGAGGGAGTCCGGACCCAGTACTTC. Full variable domain (remainder filled in from reference TRBV2 and TRBJ2-5): EPEVTQTPSHQVTQMGQEVILRCVPISNHLYFYWYRQILGQKVEFLVSFYNNEISEKSEIFDDQFSVERPDGSNFTLKIRSTKLEDSAMYFCASMEGVRTQYFGPGTRLLVL.

This clonotype was counted between two and nine times. This chain connects TRBV6-2 or TRBV6-3 to TRBJ1-1; D unclear. There are 16 residues in the CDR3. V was cut by 2 bases and J by 1 base, with 14 bases left in between. Looked up from germline, CDR1 is MNHEY and CDR2 is SVGEGT. The CDR3 DNA follows: TGTGCCAGCAGTTACACGAGGAGAGGGAAGAACACTGAAGCTTTCTTT. Its translation is CASSYTRRGKNTEAFF.

In its sample, this clonotype was seen a few times. This chain links TRBV6-6 with TRBJ2-2, with TRBD1 as a possible D gene (5 bases). Germline V gene lookup returns CDR1 MNHNY and CDR2 SVGAGI (reference sequence). The CDR3 spans 16 residues. V was clipped by 0 bases and J by 2 bases, with 10 bases between them. The CDR3 DNA is TGTGCCAGCAGTTACTCACCAGGGCCAAACACCGGGGAGCTGTTTTTT. As protein: CASSYSPGPNTGELFF.

This clonotype was found many times. V and J are TRBV7-6 and TRBJ2-7; maybe TRBD1 (5 bases). The CDR3 is made up of 13 amino acids. Trimming removed 5 bases from V and 7 bases from J, with 15 bases in between. From germline, CDR1 is SGHVS and CDR2 FNYEAQ. CDR3 protein: CASSPTESWEQYF. The CDR3 bases are TGTGCCAGCAGCCCGACAGAGTCCTGGGAGCAGTACTTC. Variable domain in full (rest from reference TRBV7-6 and TRBJ2-7): GAGVSQSPRYKVTKRGQDVALRCDPISGHVSLYWYRQALGQGPEFLTYFNYEAQQDKSGLPNDRFSAERPEGSISTLTIQRTEQRDSAMYRCASSPTESWEQYFGPGTRLTVT.

The chain recombines TRBV27 with TRBJ2-6; a weak D match, TRBD2 (6 bases). In germline, CDR1 is MNHEY, CDR2 SMNVEV (reference sequence). Trimming pared 4 bases from V and 0 bases from J, leaving 16 bases between. This CDR3 is built from 18 residues. The CDR3 coding sequence is TGTGCCAGCAGTTACTCTCGGGCGGGACTCTCTGGGGCCAACGTCCTGACTTTC. Translating gives CASSYSRAGLSGANVLTF.

This clonotype was recorded a few times. The rearrangement links TRBV4-2 to TRBJ2-3; 7 bases map to TRBD1. Germline V CDR1 and CDR2: LGHNA, YNFKEQ. The V segment lost 4 bases and the J segment 2 bases; nucleotides outside the gene matches: 6. CDR3 size: 15 residues. DNA for the CDR3: TGTGCCAGCAGCCCTCAGGGGGAAGACACAGATACGCAGTATTTT. Its protein product is CASSPQGEDTDTQYF.

This clonotype showed up just a few times. CDR3 DNA sequence: TGTGCCAGCTCACCACGGGGGACTAGCGGGGCGCTCTCCTACGAGCAGTACTTC. Translating gives CASSPRGTSGALSYEQYF. The rearrangement uses TRBV18 and TRBJ2-7; 13 bases line up with TRBD2. The germline gives CDR1 KGHSH, CDR2 LQKENI. V was clipped by 1 base and J by 0 bases; unmatched bases: 6. The CDR3 runs 18 residues.

This chain links TRBV5-1 with TRBJ2-1; D is unresolved. Trimming removed 4 bases at V and 1 base at J, with 15 bases between. The CDR3 has 16 amino acids. In germline, CDR1 is SGHRS, CDR2 YFSETQ. CDR3 sequence reads: CASSTDGGLSYNEQFF. CDR3 bases: TGCGCCAGCAGCACGGACGGCGGTCTATCCTACAATGAGCAGTTCTTC.